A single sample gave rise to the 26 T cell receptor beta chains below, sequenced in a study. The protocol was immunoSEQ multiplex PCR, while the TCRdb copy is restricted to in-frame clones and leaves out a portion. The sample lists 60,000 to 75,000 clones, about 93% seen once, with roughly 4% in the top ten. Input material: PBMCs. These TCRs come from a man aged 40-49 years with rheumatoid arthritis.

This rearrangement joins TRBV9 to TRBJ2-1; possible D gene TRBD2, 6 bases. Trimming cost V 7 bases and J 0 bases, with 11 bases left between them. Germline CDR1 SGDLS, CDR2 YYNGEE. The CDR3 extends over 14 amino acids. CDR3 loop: CASGVADSYNEQFF. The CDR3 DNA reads TGTGCCAGCGGAGTAGCGGACTCCTACAATGAGCAGTTCTTC.

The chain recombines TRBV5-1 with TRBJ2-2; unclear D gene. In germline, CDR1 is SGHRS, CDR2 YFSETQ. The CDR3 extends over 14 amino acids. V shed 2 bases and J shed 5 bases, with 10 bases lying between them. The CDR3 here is CASSLERPTGELFF. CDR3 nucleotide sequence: TGCGCCAGCAGCTTAGAGAGGCCTACCGGGGAGCTGTTTTTT.

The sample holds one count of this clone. The CDR3 nucleotides are TGTGCCAGCAGTCCTCGGGGACCGAACACCGGGGAGCTGTTTTTT. It encodes CASSPRGPNTGELFF. The chain recombines TRBV6-5 with TRBJ2-2; D is perhaps TRBD1 or TRBD2 (5 bases each). The CDR3 length is 15 residues. Trimming stripped 5 bases from V and 0 bases from J, with 10 bases between. Germline CDR1 reads MNHEY; CDR2 reads SVGAGI.

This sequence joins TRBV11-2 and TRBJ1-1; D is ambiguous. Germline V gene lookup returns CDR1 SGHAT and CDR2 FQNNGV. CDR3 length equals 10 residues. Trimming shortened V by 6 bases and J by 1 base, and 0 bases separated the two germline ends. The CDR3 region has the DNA TGTGCCAGCAGGAACACTGAAGCTTTCTTT. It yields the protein CASRNTEAFF.

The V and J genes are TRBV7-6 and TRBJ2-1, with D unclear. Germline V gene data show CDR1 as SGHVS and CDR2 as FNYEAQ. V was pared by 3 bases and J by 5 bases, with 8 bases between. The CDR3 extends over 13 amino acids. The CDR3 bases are TGTGCCAGCAGCTTTGAAAGGCACAATGAGCAGTTCTTC. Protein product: CASSFERHNEQFF.

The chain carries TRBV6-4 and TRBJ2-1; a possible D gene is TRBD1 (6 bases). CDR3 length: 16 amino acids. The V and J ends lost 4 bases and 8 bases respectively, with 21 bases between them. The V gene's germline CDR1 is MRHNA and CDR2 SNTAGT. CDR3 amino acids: CASSAQGSVRFYEQFF. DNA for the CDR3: TGTGCCAGCAGTGCACAGGGAAGCGTCCGGTTCTATGAGCAGTTCTTC.

CDR3 protein: CSVVDEVNYGYTF. DNA of the CDR3: TGCAGCGTTGTTGATGAGGTTAACTATGGCTACACCTTC. The chain combines TRBV29-1 with TRBJ1-2; the D is unclear. CDR1 is SQVTM and CDR2 is ANQGSEA in the germline V gene. This CDR3 region has 13 residues. With 4 bases removed from V and 1 base from J, the gap between germline ends came to 10 bases.

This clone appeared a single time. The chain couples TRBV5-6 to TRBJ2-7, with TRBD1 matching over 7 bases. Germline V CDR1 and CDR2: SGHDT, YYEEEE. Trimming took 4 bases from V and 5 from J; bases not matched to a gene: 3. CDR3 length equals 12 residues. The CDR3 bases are TGTGCCAGCAGCCGGGGACAGCACGAGCAGTACTTC. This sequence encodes CASSRGQHEQYF.

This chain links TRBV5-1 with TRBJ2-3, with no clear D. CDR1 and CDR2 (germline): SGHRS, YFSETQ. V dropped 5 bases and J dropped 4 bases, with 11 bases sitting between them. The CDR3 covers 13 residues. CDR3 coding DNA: TGCGCCAGCAGACTGATGACCCCAGATACGCAGTATTTT. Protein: CASRLMTPDTQYF.

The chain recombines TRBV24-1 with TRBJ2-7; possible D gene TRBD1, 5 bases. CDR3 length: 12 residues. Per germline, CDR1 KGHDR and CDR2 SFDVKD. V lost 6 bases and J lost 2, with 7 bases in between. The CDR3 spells CATSTGTYEQYF. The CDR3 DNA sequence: TGTGCCACCAGTACAGGAACCTACGAGCAGTACTTC.

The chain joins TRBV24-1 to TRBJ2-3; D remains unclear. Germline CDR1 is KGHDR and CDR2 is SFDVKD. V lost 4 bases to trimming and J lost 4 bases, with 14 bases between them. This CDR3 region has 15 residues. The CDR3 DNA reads TGTGCCACCAGTGACCCACGGACCTCTGCAGATACGCAGTATTTT. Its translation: CATSDPRTSADTQYF.

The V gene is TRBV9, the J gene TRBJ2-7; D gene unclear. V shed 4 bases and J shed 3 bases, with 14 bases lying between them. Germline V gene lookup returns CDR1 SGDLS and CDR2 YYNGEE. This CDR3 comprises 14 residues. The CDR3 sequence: CASSPRLANYEQYF. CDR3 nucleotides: TGTGCCAGCAGCCCCCGTTTGGCCAACTACGAGCAGTACTTC.

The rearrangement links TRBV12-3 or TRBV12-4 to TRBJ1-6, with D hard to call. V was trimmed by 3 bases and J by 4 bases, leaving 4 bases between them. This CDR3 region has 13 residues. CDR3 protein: CASSLTYNSPLHF. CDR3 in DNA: TGTGCCAGCAGTTTGACTTATAATTCACCCCTCCACTTT.

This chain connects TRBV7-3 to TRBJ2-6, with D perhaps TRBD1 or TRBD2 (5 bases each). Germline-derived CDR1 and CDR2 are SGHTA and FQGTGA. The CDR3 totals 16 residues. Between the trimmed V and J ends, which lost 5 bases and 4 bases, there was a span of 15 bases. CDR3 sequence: CASSVGPGAGANVLTF. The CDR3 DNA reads TGTGCCAGCAGCGTCGGGCCCGGGGCAGGGGCCAACGTCCTGACTTTC.

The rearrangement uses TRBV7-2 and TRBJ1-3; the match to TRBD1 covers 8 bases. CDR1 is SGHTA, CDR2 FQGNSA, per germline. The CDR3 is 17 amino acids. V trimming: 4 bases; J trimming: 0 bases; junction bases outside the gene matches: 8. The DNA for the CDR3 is TGTGCCAGCAGCTCAGCCGGGACAGGCTTCTCTGGAAACACCATATATTTT. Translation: CASSSAGTGFSGNTIYF.

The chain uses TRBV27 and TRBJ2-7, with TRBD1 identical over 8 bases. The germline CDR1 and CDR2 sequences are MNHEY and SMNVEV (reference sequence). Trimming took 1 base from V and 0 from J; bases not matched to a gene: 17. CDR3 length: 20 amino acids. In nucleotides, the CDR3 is TGTGCCAGCAGTTTATTGTCTTCGGGCGGACAGGGTTTAAGCTCCTACGAGCAGTACTTC. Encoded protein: CASSLLSSGGQGLSSYEQYF.

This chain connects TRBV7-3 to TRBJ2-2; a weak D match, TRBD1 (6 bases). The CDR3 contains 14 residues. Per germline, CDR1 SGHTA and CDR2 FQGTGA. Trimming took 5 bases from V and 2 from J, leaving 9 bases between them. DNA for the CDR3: TGTGCCAGCAGCCCGGGACAAAACACCGGGGAGCTGTTTTTT. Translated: CASSPGQNTGELFF.

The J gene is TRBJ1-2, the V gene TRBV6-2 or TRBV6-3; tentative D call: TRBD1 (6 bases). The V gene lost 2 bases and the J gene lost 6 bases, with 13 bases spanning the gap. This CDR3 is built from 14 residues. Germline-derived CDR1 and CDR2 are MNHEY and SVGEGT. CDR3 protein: CASSYIRGYNGYTF. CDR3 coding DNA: TGTGCCAGCAGTTACATCAGGGGATACAATGGCTACACCTTC.

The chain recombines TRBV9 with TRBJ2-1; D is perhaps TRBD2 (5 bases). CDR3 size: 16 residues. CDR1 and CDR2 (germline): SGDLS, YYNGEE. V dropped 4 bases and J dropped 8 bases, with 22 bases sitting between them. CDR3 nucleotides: TGTGCCAGCAGCCCAGACCTGGACTGGTCGGGCGATGAGCAGTTCTTC. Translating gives CASSPDLDWSGDEQFF. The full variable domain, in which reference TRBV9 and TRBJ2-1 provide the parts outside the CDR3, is DSGVTQTPKHLITATGQRVTLRCSPRSGDLSVYWYQQSLDQGLQFLIQYYNGEERAKGNILERFSAQQFPDLHSELNLSSLELGDSALYFCASSPDLDWSGDEQFFGPGTRLTVL.

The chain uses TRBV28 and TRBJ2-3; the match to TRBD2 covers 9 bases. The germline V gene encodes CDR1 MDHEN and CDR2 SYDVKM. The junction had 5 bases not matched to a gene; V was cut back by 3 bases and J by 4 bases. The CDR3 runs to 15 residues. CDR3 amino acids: CASSLEGGRADTQYF. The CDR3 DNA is TGTGCCAGCAGTTTGGAAGGCGGGAGGGCAGATACGCAGTATTTT. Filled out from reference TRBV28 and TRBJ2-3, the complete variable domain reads DVKVTQSSRYLVKRTGEKVFLECVQDMDHENMFWYRQDPGLGLRLIYFSYDVKMKEKGDIPEGYSVSREKKERFSLILESASTNQTSMYLCASSLEGGRADTQYFGPGTRLTVL.

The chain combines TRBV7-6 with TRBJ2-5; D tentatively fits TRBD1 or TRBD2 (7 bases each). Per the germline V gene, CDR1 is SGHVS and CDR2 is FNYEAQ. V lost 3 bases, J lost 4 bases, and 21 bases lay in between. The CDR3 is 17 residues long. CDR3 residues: CASSFGGYHRGGETQYF. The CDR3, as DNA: TGTGCCAGCAGCTTCGGGGGGTACCACAGGGGTGGAGAGACCCAGTACTTC.

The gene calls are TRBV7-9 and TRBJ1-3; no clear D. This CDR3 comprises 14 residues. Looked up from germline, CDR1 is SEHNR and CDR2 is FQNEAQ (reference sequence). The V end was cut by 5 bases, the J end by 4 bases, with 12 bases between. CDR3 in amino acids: CASSPAPGGNTIYF. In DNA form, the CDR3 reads TGTGCCAGCAGCCCCGCCCCGGGGGGAAACACCATATATTTT. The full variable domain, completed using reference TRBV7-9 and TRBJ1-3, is DTGVSQNPRHKITKRGQNVTFRCDPISEHNRLYWYRQTLGQGPEFLTYFQNEAQLEKSRLLSDRFSAERPKGSFSTLEIQRTEQGDSAMYLCASSPAPGGNTIYFGEGSWLTVV.

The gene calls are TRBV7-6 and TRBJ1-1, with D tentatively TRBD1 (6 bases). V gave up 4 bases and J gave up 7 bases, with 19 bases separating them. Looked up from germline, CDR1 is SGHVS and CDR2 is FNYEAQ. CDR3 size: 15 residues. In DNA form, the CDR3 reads TGTGCCAGCAGCTGGATAACGGGGGCGAACGATGAAGCTTTCTTT. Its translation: CASSWITGANDEAFF.

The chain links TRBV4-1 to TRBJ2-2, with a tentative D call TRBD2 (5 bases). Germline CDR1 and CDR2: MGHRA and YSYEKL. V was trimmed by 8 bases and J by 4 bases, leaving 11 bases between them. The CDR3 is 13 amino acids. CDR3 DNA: TGCGCCAGCGCTCAAGCGGTCACCGGGGAGCTGTTTTTT. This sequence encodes CASAQAVTGELFF.

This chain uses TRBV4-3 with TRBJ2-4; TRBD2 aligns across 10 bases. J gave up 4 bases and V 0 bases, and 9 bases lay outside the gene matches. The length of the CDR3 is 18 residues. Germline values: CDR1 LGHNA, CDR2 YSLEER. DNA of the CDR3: TGCGCCAGCAGCCAAGATGGACTAGCGGCAACTAGTAAAAACATTCAGTACTTC. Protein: CASSQDGLAATSKNIQYF.

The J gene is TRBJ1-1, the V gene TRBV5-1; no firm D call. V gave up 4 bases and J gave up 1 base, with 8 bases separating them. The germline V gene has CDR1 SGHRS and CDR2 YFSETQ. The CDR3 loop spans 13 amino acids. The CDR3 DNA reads TGCGCCAGCAGCCCCTCTGGGAACACTGAAGCTTTCTTT. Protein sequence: CASSPSGNTEAFF. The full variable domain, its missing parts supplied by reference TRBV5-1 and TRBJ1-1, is KAGVTQTPRYLIKTRGQQVTLSCSPISGHRSVSWYQQTPGQGLQFLFEYFSETQRNKGNFPGRFSGRQFSNSRSEMNVSTLELGDSALYLCASSPSGNTEAFFGQGTRLTVV.